The 21 T cell receptor beta chains below were found in one sample sequenced in a study of T cells expressing NK-cell markers. TCRdb re-called the 5' RACE reads; every CDR3 protein appears as one record, without DNA. This sample lists approximately 550,000 distinct CDR3 sequences; its ten largest clones have 3% to 4.5%. Sequencing was done on a sample of blood T cells: a sorted CD56 or NKG2C T cell subset, CD4+ or CD8+ T cells, or bulk PBMC T cells (not recorded which). The source is a man younger than 35 in good health.

The V call is TRBV27, the J call TRBJ2-5; the TCRdb call, TRBD2, lacks DNA for checking. The CDR3 sequence is 15 residues long. The germline gives CDR1 MNHEY, CDR2 SMNVEV (reference sequence). The CDR3 sequence: CASSFLARSEETQYF.

V is TRBV5-1 and J is TRBJ2-7; TCRdb returns TRBD2, unconfirmable since there is no DNA. CDR3 length equals 16 residues. CDR1 and CDR2 (germline): SGHRS, YFSETQ. The CDR3: CASSGGGGQTSYEQYF.

The chain links TRBV12-3 or TRBV12-4 to TRBJ1-2. The CDR3 is 15 amino acids. This chain's CDR3 is CASSFTGTAVPGYTF.

The rearrangement joins TRBV11-2 to TRBJ2-1; TCRdb's assignment of TRBD2 cannot be checked, as there is no DNA. This CDR3 comprises 18 residues. CDR1 is SGHAT and CDR2 is FQNNGV in the germline V gene. CDR3 region: CASSSRGLAGGPSNEQFF.

The rearrangement joins TRBV20-1 to TRBJ2-3; TCRdb's D gene call, TRBD1, goes unchecked for lack of DNA. Germline V lookup: CDR1 DFQATT, CDR2 SNEGSKA (reference sequence). The CDR3 runs 14 residues. CDR3 sequence: CSAYKGRGTDTQYF.

The chain combines TRBV4-2 with TRBJ2-7; the TCRdb call, TRBD1, lacks DNA for checking. Germline CDR1 and CDR2: LGHNA and YNFKEQ. The CDR3 is 17 amino acids. CDR3 sequence: CASSQDNADSYFYEQYF.

V usage is TRBV7-2 and J usage is TRBJ2-1; checking the TCRdb D call of TRBD1 is not possible without DNA. Germline lookup yields CDR1 SGHTA and CDR2 FQGNSA. The length of the CDR3 is 16 residues. The CDR3 sequence: CASSPVGLSSYNEQFF. Drawing the rest from reference TRBV7-2 and TRBJ2-1, the complete variable domain is GAGVSQSPSNKVTEKGKDVELRCDPISGHTALYWYRQSLGQGLEFLIYFQGNSAPDKSGLPSDRFSAERTGGSVSTLTIQRTQQEDSAVYLCASSPVGLSSYNEQFFGPGTRLTVL.

The chain links TRBV12-3 or TRBV12-4 to TRBJ2-1; TCRdb names TRBD2, which stays unverified in the absence of DNA. There are 14 residues in the CDR3. The CDR3 spells CASSPPLGNNEQFF.

The chain combines TRBV10-3 with TRBJ2-3; TCRdb's D gene call, TRBD2, goes unchecked for lack of DNA. This CDR3 spans 15 amino acids. Germline V gene data show CDR1 as ENHRY and CDR2 as SYGVKD. This CDR3 is CATSTGPLGTDTQYF.

CDR3: CAIRDRANQETQYF. The chain has TRBV10-3 and TRBJ2-5; checking the TCRdb D call of TRBD2 is not possible without DNA. The CDR3 totals 14 residues. The germline CDR1 and CDR2 sequences are ENHRY and SYGVKD.

The chain uses TRBV5-6 and TRBJ2-2. CDR3 size: 13 residues. Germline V gene sequence: CDR1 SGHDT, CDR2 YYEEEE. CDR3 amino acids: CASSTLHTGELFF.

The chain links TRBV18 to TRBJ1-5. Germline V gene lookup returns CDR1 KGHSH and CDR2 LQKENI. The CDR3 spans 12 residues. CDR3 residues: CASSPRDGLQHF.

The rearrangement joins TRBV6-5 to TRBJ2-2; the TCRdb call, TRBD2, lacks DNA for checking. Looked up from germline, CDR1 is MNHEY and CDR2 is SVGAGI. The CDR3 contains 16 residues. The chain's CDR3 is CASSYSAGTATGELFF.

The V call is TRBV28, the J call TRBJ2-3. Germline V gives CDR1 MDHEN, CDR2 SYDVKM. The CDR3 extends over 13 amino acids. This CDR3 is CASSRPGTDTQYF.

The J gene is TRBJ1-1, the V gene TRBV20-1; TCRdb proposes TRBD1, but this gene call is untestable without DNA. Germline V gives CDR1 DFQATT, CDR2 SNEGSKA (reference sequence). The CDR3 is 13 residues long. The CDR3 here is CSAPGQGGTEAFF.

The chain joins TRBV28 to TRBJ2-1; TCRdb reports TRBD2, a call that lacks DNA to check it against. The germline V gene has CDR1 MDHEN and CDR2 SYDVKM. The CDR3 covers 19 residues. CDR3 residues: CASSPRLAETGRPYNEQFF. The full variable domain, rest sourced from reference TRBV28 and TRBJ2-1, is DVKVTQSSRYLVKRTGEKVFLECVQDMDHENMFWYRQDPGLGLRLIYFSYDVKMKEKGDIPEGYSVSREKKERFSLILESASTNQTSMYLCASSPRLAETGRPYNEQFFGPGTRLTVL.

V and J are TRBV12-3 or TRBV12-4 and TRBJ2-3. The CDR3 loop spans 13 amino acids. This CDR3 reads CASSWTATDTQYF.

The gene calls are TRBV7-9 and TRBJ2-3; TCRdb outputs TRBD2, but without DNA this stays unchecked. This CDR3 contains 14 residues. CDR1 SEHNR and CDR2 FQNEAQ come from the germline V gene (reference sequence). The CDR3: CAKTGELGTDTQYF.

The gene calls are TRBV20-1 and TRBJ2-1; TCRdb lists TRBD2, though no DNA is available to test this call. CDR3 size: 14 residues. The germline V gene encodes CDR1 DFQATT and CDR2 SNEGSKA (reference sequence). Here the CDR3 reads CSARGGGNYNEQFF.

The chain employs TRBV29-1 and TRBJ2-1; the TRBD1 assignment by TCRdb is unverifiable without DNA. CDR1 is SQVTM, CDR2 ANQGSEA, per germline. This CDR3 region has 13 residues. The CDR3 sequence is CSGGQPFYNEQFF.

The chain carries TRBV12-3 or TRBV12-4 and TRBJ2-7; absent DNA, TCRdb's TRBD1 call cannot be checked. The CDR3 totals 13 residues. This chain's CDR3 is CASSQGYSNEQYF.